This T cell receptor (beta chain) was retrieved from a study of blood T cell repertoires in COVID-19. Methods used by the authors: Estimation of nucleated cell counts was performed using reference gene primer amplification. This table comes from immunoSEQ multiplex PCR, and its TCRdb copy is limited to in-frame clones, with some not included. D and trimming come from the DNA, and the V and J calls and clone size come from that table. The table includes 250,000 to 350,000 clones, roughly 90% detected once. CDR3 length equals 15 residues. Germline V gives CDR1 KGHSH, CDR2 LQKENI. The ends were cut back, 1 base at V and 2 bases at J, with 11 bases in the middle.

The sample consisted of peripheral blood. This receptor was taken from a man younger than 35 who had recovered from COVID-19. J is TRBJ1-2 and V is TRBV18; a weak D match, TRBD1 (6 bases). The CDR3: CASSPQGDSNYGYTF. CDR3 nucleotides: TGTGCCAGCTCACCACAGGGGGATTCGAACTATGGCTACACCTTC. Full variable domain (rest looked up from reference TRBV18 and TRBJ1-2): NAGVMQNPRHLVRRRGQEARLRCSPMKGHSHVYWYRQLPEEGLKFMVYLQKENIIDESGMPKERFSAEFPKEGPSILRIQQVVRGDSAAYFCASSPQGDSNYGYTFGSGTRLTVV.